This is a list of T cell receptor beta chains from one sample in a study of T cell repertoires in cytomegalovirus infection. From the reads, TCRdb called clonotypes with MiXCR, one entry per CDR3 protein. The repertoire holds more than 150,000 distinct CDR3 sequences, approximately 19% seen once, with around 3.1% in the top ten. The sequencing input was PBMCs. These receptor sequences come from a human donor in good health (CMV status not recorded). Some clones in this sample may be carry-over from other donors' samples. Both conserved end residues are part of each CDR3. Fields, in order: clone size, V gene, D gene, J gene, CDR3 protein, CDR3 DNA. D genes are given only for firm matches. A row's size may be missing; if present it is once, few, many or a size class.

NA	TRBV5-8	NA	TRBJ1-3	CASAAFYRRSSGNTIYF	TGTGCCAGCGCAGCTTTCTACAGGAGATCCTCTGGAAACACCATATATTTT
NA	TRBV10-3	NA	TRBJ2-3	CAISDPGSTHTQYF	TGTGCCATCAGTGATCCGGGAAGCACACATACGCAGTATTTT
NA	TRBV6-5	TRBD1	TRBJ1-1	CASRPDRDRTEAFF	TGTGCCAGCAGGCCAGACAGGGATAGGACTGAAGCTTTCTTT
few	TRBV20-1	NA	TRBJ1-6	CSARSPSETPLHF	TGCAGTGCTAGATCCCCCTCGGAGACACCCCTCCACTTT
NA	TRBV15	NA	TRBJ2-3	CATSRDPTDTQYF	TGTGCCACCAGCAGAGATCCGACAGATACGCAGTATTTT
NA	TRBV9	NA	TRBJ2-1	CASSVAEFYNEQFF	TGTGCCAGCAGCGTAGCTGAATTCTACAATGAGCAGTTCTTC
NA	TRBV19	TRBD1	TRBJ1-5	CASSEGQGGGQPQHF	TGTGCCAGTAGTGAAGGACAGGGTGGCGGACAGCCCCAGCATTTT
few	TRBV5-1	TRBD2	TRBJ2-3	CASSLGLAGGRTDTQYF	TGCGCCAGCAGCTTGGGACTAGCGGGGGGGCGCACAGATACGCAGTATTTT
NA	TRBV5-6	NA	TRBJ1-3	CASSFSGPGNTIYF	TGTGCCAGCAGCTTCTCAGGGCCTGGAAACACCATATATTTT
NA	TRBV7-9	TRBD1	TRBJ2-7	CASSLGTGGFYEQYF	TGTGCCAGCAGCTTAGGAACAGGGGGCTTCTACGAGCAGTACTTC
NA	TRBV7-6	NA	TRBJ2-1	CASSLDLSGAGSYNEQFF	TGTGCCAGCAGCTTAGATCTATCGGGGGCAGGCTCCTACAATGAGCAGTTCTTC
many	TRBV28	NA	TRBJ1-5	CASSFGDAYSNQPQHF	TGTGCCAGCAGTTTTGGTGACGCTTATAGCAATCAGCCCCAGCATTTT
many	TRBV7-8	NA	TRBJ2-7	CASSRGQQPYF	TGTGCCAGCAGCCGTGGACAGCAGCCGTACTTC
few	TRBV28	TRBD1	TRBJ2-1	CASSSVRGFPYNEQFF	TGTGCCAGCAGTTCCGTCAGGGGGTTCCCCTACAATGAGCAGTTCTTC
many	TRBV7-2	NA	TRBJ2-3	CASNQVPTDTQYF	TGTGCCAGCAATCAGGTCCCCACAGATACGCAGTATTTT
NA	TRBV11-3	TRBD2	TRBJ2-4	CASRSGSGRPEAKNIQYF	TGTGCCAGCAGAAGCGGTAGCGGGAGGCCGGAAGCCAAAAACATTCAGTACTTC
few	TRBV19	NA	TRBJ2-2	CASTSGWNTGELFF	NA
NA	TRBV29-1	NA	TRBJ1-2	CSDGQNYGYTF	TGCAGCGACGGACAAAACTATGGCTACACCTTC
many	TRBV7-2	TRBD1	TRBJ1-2	CASSLGSTGGDGYTF	TGTGCCAGCAGCTTAGGATCGACAGGGGGTGACGGCTACACCTTC
few	TRBV7-9	NA	TRBJ2-3	CASSADSSTYTQYF	TGTGCCAGCAGCGCCGACAGCAGCACATATACGCAGTATTTT
NA	TRBV7-9	TRBD2	TRBJ2-3	CASSFLAGPVNTQYF	TGTGCCAGCAGCTTCCTAGCGGGACCGGTGAATACGCAGTATTTT
many	TRBV7-9	TRBD1	TRBJ1-5	CASSKPQGTSNQPQHF	TGTGCCAGCAGCAAACCACAGGGGACTAGCAATCAGCCCCAGCATTTT
many	TRBV6-1	TRBD1	TRBJ1-2	CASSDSRTGAYGGYTF	TGTGCCAGCAGTGACTCGAGGACAGGGGCCTACGGGGGCTACACCTTC